This T cell receptor beta chain was sequenced during a study of CD8+CD57+ T cells in acquired aplastic anemia (dated by TCRdb to the late 2010s). Notes on the research overall: Extracted DNA from sorted CD4+ and CD8+ cells averaged about 2.9 ug, ranging from roughly 0.17 to 27.4 ug. CD8+CD57+ expansion was defined as a frequency above the mean frequency observed in healthy subjects. Results and caveats for the whole study, not just this receptor: Over 25 CD8+ CDR3 sequences were found in both patients and controls but appeared to be highly expressed in patients and within the immunodominant clones of the patients. Patients and healthy controls showed no significant difference in CD8+ Simpson's diversity (P=0.060).

V loses 4 bases of germline sequence and J loses 3 bases, and the interval between the two ends is 3 bases. CDR1 and CDR2 (LNHDA, SQIVND) derive from the germline V gene (reference sequence). The CDR3 goes from the cysteine to the phenylalanine over 11 residues. Just CDR3 DNA is preserved here, 33 bases in frame from base 1. At least ten counts were recorded for this clonotype. Its recognized antigen is unknown. There are no base qualities to consult, and no much larger clone falls within one base. Genomic DNA served as template for TCR beta VDJ combination and CDR3 sequence profiling. An Illumina HiSeq 2000 was used for TCR repertoire sequencing. Per the authors' processing: Repertoires were assessed using TRBV/TRBJ rearrangement plots, CDR3 size and DJ length profiles, and Simpson's diversity index. Whichever DNA sequence was most abundant in the deep sequencing data was defined as the immunodominant clone. CDR3 amino acid sequences were screened for sharing across subjects and were compared with published repertoires and the VDJdb database. The public reads were reprocessed in TCRdb via fastp at Q25 and MiXCR, keeping in-frame beta chains. Rows are unified per CDR3 protein, each entry keeping the most common DNA and genes. V and J calls and clone size were set by TCRdb, not the authors. The sample yields fewer than 250,000 distinct CDR3 sequences; about half were counted once. The ten largest account for 15% to 20% of the sample.

Expansion of CD8+CD57+ cells had been shown by flow cytometry in the patients chosen for sequencing. Severe acquired aplastic anemia was diagnosed in all patients according to International Study of Aplastic Anemia and Agranulocytosis and Camitta criteria. No therapy had been received by the patients at the time of blood sampling. The study deep-sequenced TCR repertoires of sorted CD4+ and CD8+ blood T cells from severe aplastic anemia patients and healthy subjects. In the USA, patient enrollment took place under clinicaltrials.gov protocols 00001620, 01623167, 00001397, 00071045, 00081523 and 00961064. Ficoll-Paque density gradient centrifugation was used to isolate peripheral blood mononuclear cells. Before DNA was extracted, CD4+ and CD8+ T cells were sorted using either FACS or magnetic beads.

This clonotype originated in a human donor with aplastic anemia. The sample consisted of sorted CD4+, CD8+, or CD8+CD57+ T cells (not recorded which) from PBMCs. The sequence is built from TRBV19 and TRBJ2-5; the D gene cannot be resolved reliably. The DNA sequence is given as TGTGCCAGTAGTACAGAAGAGACCCAGTACTTC. The translation is CASSTEETQYF.